The 5 T cell receptor beta chains below come from one sample, sequenced in a study of blood T cell repertoires in COVID-19. The assay was immunoSEQ multiplex PCR, and TCRdb's table has in-frame clones only and misses some. Of 350,000 or so clones in the sample, about nine tenths were seen once. The specimen was PBMCs or T cells enriched from blood (not recorded which). The receptors were gathered from a woman in her 30s who had been exposed to COVID-19.

The V and J genes are TRBV7-9 and TRBJ2-5; 8 bases fit TRBD1. V gave up 5 bases and J gave up 1 base; unmatched junction bases: 9. The CDR3 contains 16 residues. The V gene's germline CDR1 is SEHNR and CDR2 FQNEAQ (reference sequence). CDR3 in DNA: TGTGCCAGCAGCCGGACAGCCGGACAGGGCCAAGAGACCCAGTACTTC. Translation gives CASSRTAGQGQETQYF.

The genes are TRBV29-1 and TRBJ2-1; 10 nucleotides line up with TRBD2. The trim removed 6 bases at V and 4 bases at J, leaving 6 bases unmatched. This CDR3 has 14 amino acids. CDR1 is SQVTM, CDR2 ANQGSEA, per germline. The CDR3 sequence: CSVPTSGIYNEQFF. For the CDR3, the DNA is TGCAGCGTCCCTACTAGCGGGATATACAATGAGCAGTTCTTC.

The chain has TRBV10-3 and TRBJ2-7; D remains unclear. The V and J ends lost 4 bases and 4 bases respectively, with 8 bases between them. From germline, CDR1 is ENHRY and CDR2 SYGVKD. CDR3 length equals 12 residues. DNA of the CDR3: TGTGCCATCAGTGTTTCTACTTACGAGCAGTACTTC. It translates to CAISVSTYEQYF.

This chain links TRBV15 with TRBJ2-7, with 8 bases lining up with TRBD2. With 0 bases clipped from V and 0 bases from J, the junction kept 4 bases outside the gene matches. CDR1 is LNHNV and CDR2 is YYDKDF in the germline V gene (reference sequence). The CDR3 extends over 16 amino acids. The CDR3 nucleotides are TGTGCCACCAGCAGAGAAGCGGGGGATCTCTCCTACGAGCAGTACTTC. This encodes CATSREAGDLSYEQYF.

This clone has just a few counts. The V call is TRBV9, the J call TRBJ2-7; 11 bases are shared with TRBD1. The CDR3 is 15 amino acids. The germline gives CDR1 SGDLS, CDR2 YYNGEE. Unmatched junction bases numbered 4, after V lost 2 bases and J lost 3 bases. The CDR3 coding sequence is TGTGCCAGCAGCGTGGGGACAGGGGGAGTCTACGAGCAGTACTTC. Its protein is CASSVGTGGVYEQYF. The variable domain in full, completed from reference TRBV9 and TRBJ2-7, reads DSGVTQTPKHLITATGQRVTLRCSPRSGDLSVYWYQQSLDQGLQFLIQYYNGEERAKGNILERFSAQQFPDLHSELNLSSLELGDSALYFCASSVGTGGVYEQYFGPGTRLTVT.